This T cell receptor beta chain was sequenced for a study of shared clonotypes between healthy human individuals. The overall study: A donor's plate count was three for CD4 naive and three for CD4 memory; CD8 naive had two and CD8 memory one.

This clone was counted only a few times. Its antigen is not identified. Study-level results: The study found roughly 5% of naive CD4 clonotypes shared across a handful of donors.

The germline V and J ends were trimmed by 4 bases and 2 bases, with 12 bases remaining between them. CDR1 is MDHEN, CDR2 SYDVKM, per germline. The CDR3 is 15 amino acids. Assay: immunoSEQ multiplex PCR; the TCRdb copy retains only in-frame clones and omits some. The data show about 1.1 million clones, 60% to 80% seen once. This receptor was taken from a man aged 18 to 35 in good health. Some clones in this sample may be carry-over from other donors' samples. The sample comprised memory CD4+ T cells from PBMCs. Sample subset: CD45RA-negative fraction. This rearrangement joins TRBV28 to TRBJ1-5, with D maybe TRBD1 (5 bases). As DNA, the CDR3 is TGTGCCAGCAGTTCAGGGATGTCGGGCAATCAGCCCCAGCATTTT. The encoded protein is CASSSGMSGNQPQHF.